This record concerns one TCR beta chain sequence. Repertoires were generated with immunoSEQ multiplex PCR, while TCRdb's copy carries only in-frame clones and drops some. This sample has tens of thousands of clones, with around 84% found just once. Germline V CDR1 and CDR2: SQVTM, ANQGSEA. The CDR3 is 11 amino acids. V dropped 3 bases and J dropped 4 bases, with 6 bases sitting between them. These data come from a study of T cell clonotyping in hematopoietic cell transplantation. Across the study: Recipients' pretransplant samples followed cytoreduction.

Time point given: recipient sample about 28 days before transplant, after cytoreduction. Recipients were bled about 28 days pretransplant and at posttransplant days 30, 100, 180. The specimen was peripheral blood mononuclear cells, collected before stem cell transplant. The receptor's source is a man in his sixties with biphenotypic leukemia. Some clones in this sample may be carry-over from other donors' samples. The rearrangement uses TRBV29-1 and TRBJ1-2; no clear D. The CDR3 protein is CSVERAYGYTF. The CDR3 DNA reads TGCAGCGTTGAGAGGGCCTATGGCTACACCTTC.